This TCR beta chain was found in a study of T-cell reconstitution after alpha-beta-depleted transplantation in children. Whole-study findings and limits: Fresh T-cell production supplied most of the T-cell counts and diversity seen one year after transplant. From surviving recipient T cells and thymic progenitors came the high day-60 TCRbeta diversity observed in some patients.

The V gene lost 1 base and the J gene lost 7 bases, with 23 bases spanning the gap. Germline assignment: CDR1 MGHRA and CDR2 YSYEKL. CDR3 size: 18 residues. With regard to this clonotype: The antigen is unknown.

The authors prepared the TCRbeta library with unique molecular identifiers. Each CDR3 protein gets one entry after TCRdb re-called the PCR reads with MiXCR. The sample lists more than 300,000 distinct CDR3 sequences; around 15% were seen once. This sample comprised PBMCs, mostly from graft donor cells, obtained 360 days after TCRalphabeta/CD19-depleted stem cell transplant. The V gene is TRBV4-1, the J gene TRBJ2-1; weak D call: TRBD1 (5 bases). This sequence was found in a male patient aged 2-10 years who had a stem cell transplant for acute lymphoblastic leukemia, so the T cells may come from the graft donor. CDR3 nucleotides: TGCGCCAGCAGCCAAGGAGGTTGGGGCTCTACAGCTTCGAATGAGCAGTTCTTC. Encoded protein: CASSQGGWGSTASNEQFF.